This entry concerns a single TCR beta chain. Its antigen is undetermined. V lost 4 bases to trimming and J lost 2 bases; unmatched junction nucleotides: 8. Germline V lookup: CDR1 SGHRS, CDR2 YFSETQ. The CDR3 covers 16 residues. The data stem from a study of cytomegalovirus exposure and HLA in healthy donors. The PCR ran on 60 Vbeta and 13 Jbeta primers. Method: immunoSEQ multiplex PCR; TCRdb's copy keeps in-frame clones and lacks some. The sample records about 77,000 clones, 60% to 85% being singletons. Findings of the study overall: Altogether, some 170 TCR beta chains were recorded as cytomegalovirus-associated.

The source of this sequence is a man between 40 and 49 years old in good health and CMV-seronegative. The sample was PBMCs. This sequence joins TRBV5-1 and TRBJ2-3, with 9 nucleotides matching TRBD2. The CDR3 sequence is CASSEGLAVVTDTQYF. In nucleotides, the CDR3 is TGCGCCAGCAGCGAGGGACTAGCAGTTGTCACAGATACGCAGTATTTT.